Listed here is a single T cell receptor (beta chain). Its target antigen remains unknown. Base qualities are missing; no much larger clone stands one base away. Multiplex touch-down PCR with a mixed TRB-A/B primer pool was used to amplify rearranged TRB sequences covering the V, D and J segments. Illumina adapters and sample indices were added to the amplicons in two consecutive PCR reactions performed with Phusion HS II polymerase. The amplicons were purified from gel with the NucleoSpin Gel and PCR Clean-up kit and then assessed with Qubit and an Agilent 2100 Bioanalyzer. Libraries were sequenced on an Illumina MiSeq using 600-cycle, single-indexed, paired-end runs. On the study's bioinformatics: TRB sequences were processed with MiXCR versions 2.12 and 3.0.5. Each unique CDR3 nucleotide sequence was treated as one clone, and only productive sequences with two or more reads were kept. The repertoire metrics were Shannon diversity, evenness, clonality (calculated as one minus evenness), and diversity profiles parameterized by alpha from 0 to 5. Generation probabilities of clones in paired pre- and post-chemotherapy samples were computed with the IGoR algorithm. TCRdb handled the public reads itself, with Q25 trimming in fastp and clone calling in MiXCR, and kept productive beta chains. A single entry per CDR3 protein holds the most common genes and DNA from its merged rows. The V and J calls, along with clone size, are taken from TCRdb and not from the paper's own processing. The sample table shows just under 5,500 distinct CDR3 sequences, and 44% are seen once. Roughly 6.8% of the sample comes from the top ten.

The CDR3 has 16 amino acids, counting the end cysteine and phenylalanine. Only the CDR3 DNA is retained, 48 bases long and in frame from the first base. Trimming takes 3 bases from V and 0 bases from J, and the germline ends sit 11 bases apart. Via the germline V gene (reference sequence), CDR1 is LNHNV and CDR2 YYDKDF. This entry belongs to a study of T cell repertoires in aging, cancer and after chemotherapy (dated by TCRdb to between 2017 and 2020). General notes on the study: Donors were distributed across six age groups ranging from 30 or younger to 70 or older, with at least three individuals included per group. In the hematological group, the paired samples taken before and after chemotherapy came from chronic lymphocytic leukemia patients given fludarabine- or bendamustine-based regimens. Several million TCR reads were contained in the full dataset. To examine immunoaging and T cell reconstitution after chemotherapy, the study profiled TCR beta repertoires in peripheral blood from healthy donors and cancer patients. Alongside fewer than 100 healthy donors serving as a reference group, the cohort included roughly 220 cancer patients, of whom 90 to 94 had hematological cancers and 120 to 130 had solid cancers.

The full study reports these points: Compared with age-matched healthy donors, untreated patients with hematological or solid cancers had significantly lower TCR diversity and higher clonality in blood. Lymphoid organ infiltration was present in the hematological cancer patients, and this infiltration may itself impair thymic emigration or the expansion of peripheral T cells. In both cancer cohorts, the median generation probability rose over the chemotherapy interval, which suggests that the repertoire was reconstituted through rebound thymic output. In healthy donors, the decline in TCR diversity with age was mainly due to loss of richness, whereas in cancer patients loss of evenness also played a role. According to the authors, the repertoire data do not allow conclusions to be drawn about immunological memory after chemotherapy.

TCR beta rearrangements were amplified from genomic DNA isolated from peripheral blood, not from sorted cells or RNA. The sample comprised blood. This TCR came from a human donor with a blood cancer. The chain uses TRBV15 and TRBJ2-2, and possibly TRBD2, on 5 matching bases. Read as DNA, the sequence is TGTGCCACCAGCAGGGAACGGACTGCGAACACCGGGGAGCTGTTTTTT. This yields the protein CATSRERTANTGELFF.